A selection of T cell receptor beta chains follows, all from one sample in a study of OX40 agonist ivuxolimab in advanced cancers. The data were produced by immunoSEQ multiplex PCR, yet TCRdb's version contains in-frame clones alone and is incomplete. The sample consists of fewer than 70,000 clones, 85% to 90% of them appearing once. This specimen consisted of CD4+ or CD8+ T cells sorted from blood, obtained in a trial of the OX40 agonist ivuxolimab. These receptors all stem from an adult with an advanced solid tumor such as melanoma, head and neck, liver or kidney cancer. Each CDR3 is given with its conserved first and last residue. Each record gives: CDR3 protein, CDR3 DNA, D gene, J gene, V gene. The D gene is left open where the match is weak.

CASRLQGAAGETQYF,TGTGCCAGCAGACTACAGGGGGCGGCGGGAGAGACCCAGTACTTC,TRBD1,TRBJ2-5,TRBV2
CSVEGTHEQYF,TGCAGCGTCGAAGGGACACACGAGCAGTACTTC,-,TRBJ2-7,TRBV29-1
CASSPTGLHTEAFF,TGTGCCAGCAGTCCCACAGGGTTGCACACTGAAGCTTTCTTT,-,TRBJ1-1,TRBV6-1
CASSLRGSYEQYF,TGTGCCAGCAGCCTTAGGGGATCCTACGAGCAGTACTTC,-,TRBJ2-7,TRBV6-1
CSVDSDVVVF,TGCAGCGTTGATAGTGATGTTGTTGTTTTT,-,TRBJ2-2,TRBV29-1
CASSNGQGFLGYTF,TGTGCCAGCAGCAATGGACAGGGCTTTTTAGGCTACACCTTC,TRBD1,TRBJ1-2,TRBV6-5
CASSVQPGGYEQYF,TGTGCCAGCAGCGTCCAGCCGGGGGGCTACGAGCAGTACTTC,TRBD2,TRBJ2-7,TRBV9
CSVREAEYSPLHF,TGCAGCGTTCGAGAGGCAGAGTATTCACCCCTCCACTTT,-,TRBJ1-6,TRBV29-1
CASTTRGHGEQYF,TGCGCCAGCACGACCAGGGGACATGGCGAGCAGTACTTC,-,TRBJ2-7,TRBV5-1
CASSPRDRSEAFF,TGTGCCAGCAGTCCTCGGGACAGATCCGAAGCTTTCTTT,TRBD1,TRBJ1-1,TRBV27
CASGPQGAPNTEAFF,TGTGCTAGTGGTCCTCAGGGGGCCCCGAACACTGAAGCTTTCTTT,TRBD1,TRBJ1-1,TRBV12-5
CASSASDGGSGELFF,TGTGCCAGCAGCGCCTCGGACGGCGGGTCCGGGGAGCTGTTTTTT,-,TRBJ2-2,TRBV5-4
CASSQVGTREEQYF,TGCGCCAGCAGCCAAGTTGGTACAAGGGAGGAGCAGTACTTC,-,TRBJ2-7,TRBV4-3